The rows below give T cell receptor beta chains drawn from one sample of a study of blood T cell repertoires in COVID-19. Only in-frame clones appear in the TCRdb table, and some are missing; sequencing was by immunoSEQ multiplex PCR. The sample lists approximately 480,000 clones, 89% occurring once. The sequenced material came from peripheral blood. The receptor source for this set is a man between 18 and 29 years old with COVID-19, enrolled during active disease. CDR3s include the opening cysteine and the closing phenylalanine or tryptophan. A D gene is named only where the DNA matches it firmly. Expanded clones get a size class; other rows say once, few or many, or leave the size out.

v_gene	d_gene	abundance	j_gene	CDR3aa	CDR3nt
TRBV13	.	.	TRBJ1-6	CASRPQGDSPLHF	TGTGCCAGCAGGCCCCAGGGCGACTCACCCCTCCACTTT
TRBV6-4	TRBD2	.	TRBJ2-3	CASSDSGGVGDTQYF	TGTGCCAGCAGTGACAGCGGGGGCGTGGGAGATACGCAGTATTTT
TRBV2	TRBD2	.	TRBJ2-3	CASGYSGGVDTQYF	TGTGCCAGCGGATATAGCGGGGGGGTAGATACGCAGTATTTT
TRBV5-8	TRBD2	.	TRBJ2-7	CASSGTLAGLDEQYF	TGTGCCAGCAGCGGAACCCTAGCGGGACTGGACGAGCAGTACTTC
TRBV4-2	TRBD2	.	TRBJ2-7	CASSQASGSSYEQYF	TGTGCCAGCAGCCAGGCTAGCGGGAGCTCCTACGAGCAGTACTTC
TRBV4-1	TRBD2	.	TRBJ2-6	CASSQDRQGLDSGANVLTF	TGCGCCAGCAGCCAAGATCGGCAGGGACTAGACTCTGGGGCCAACGTCCTGACTTTC
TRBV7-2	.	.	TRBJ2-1	CASSLMGLDNEQFF	TGTGCCAGCAGCTTAATGGGACTCGACAATGAGCAGTTCTTC
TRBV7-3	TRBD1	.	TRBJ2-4	CASSPTRQGGGNIQYF	TGTGCCAGCAGCCCTACAAGACAGGGGGGCGGAAACATTCAGTACTTC
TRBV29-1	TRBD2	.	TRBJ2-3	CSVGGRYTDTQYF	TGCAGCGTGGGGGGGAGGTACACAGATACGCAGTATTTT
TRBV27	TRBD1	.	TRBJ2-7	CASRRHGQGNAYEQYF	TGTGCCAGCCGTCGCCATGGACAGGGGAATGCCTACGAGCAGTACTTC
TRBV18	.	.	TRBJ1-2	CASSDSRGRDYGYTF	TGTGCCAGCTCGGACTCCAGGGGTAGGGACTATGGCTACACCTTC
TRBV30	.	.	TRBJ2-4	CAWSPGSGAKNIQYF	TGTGCCTGGTCACCCGGGTCGGGAGCCAAAAACATTCAGTACTTC
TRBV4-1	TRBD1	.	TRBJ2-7	CASSRDSYYEQYF	TGCGCCAGCAGCCGGGACAGCTACTACGAGCAGTACTTC
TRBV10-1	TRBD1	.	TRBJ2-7	CASSETGTGGYEQYF	TGCGCCAGCAGTGAAACCGGGACAGGAGGGTACGAGCAGTACTTC
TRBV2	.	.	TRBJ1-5	CASSPTERNQPQHF	TGTGCCAGCAGCCCGACAGAGCGCAATCAGCCCCAGCATTTT
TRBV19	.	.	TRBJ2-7	CASSTPGQTYEQYF	TGTGCCAGTAGCACCCCGGGACAAACCTACGAGCAGTACTTC
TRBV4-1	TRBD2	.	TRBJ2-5	CASSQGTSGRRGETQYF	TGCGCCAGCAGCCAAGGGACTAGCGGGAGGCGGGGGGAGACCCAGTACTTC
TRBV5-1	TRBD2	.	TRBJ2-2	CASSWGLAGFTGELFF	TGCGCCAGCAGCTGGGGACTAGCGGGGTTCACCGGGGAGCTGTTTTTT
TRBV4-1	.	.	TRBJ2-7	CASSQGASYEQYF	TGCGCCAGCAGCCAAGGCGCCTCCTACGAGCAGTACTTC
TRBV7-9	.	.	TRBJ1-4	CASSSRQPNEKLFF	TGTGCCAGCAGCTCGAGACAACCTAATGAAAAACTGTTTTTT
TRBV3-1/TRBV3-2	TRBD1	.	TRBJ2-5	CASSRDRSEVETQYF	TGTGCCAGCAGCCGGGACAGGTCGGAAGTTGAGACCCAGTACTTC
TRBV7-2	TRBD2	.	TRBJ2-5	CASSTIAGGPTSQETQYF	TGTGCCAGCAGCACTATAGCGGGGGGCCCTACCTCCCAAGAGACCCAGTACTTC
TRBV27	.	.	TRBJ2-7	CASTRTGRGTWYF	TGTGCCAGCACGAGGACAGGGAGGGGTACGTGGTACTTC
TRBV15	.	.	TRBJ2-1	CATSRSPYWTKAYNEQFF	TGTGCCACCAGCAGATCCCCTTATTGGACAAAAGCGTACAATGAGCAGTTCTTC
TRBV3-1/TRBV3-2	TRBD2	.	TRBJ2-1	CASSQALAGLNEQFF	TGTGCCAGCAGCCAAGCGCTAGCGGGTTTAAATGAGCAGTTCTTC
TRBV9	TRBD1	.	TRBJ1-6	CASSAGTGGYNSPLHF	TGTGCCAGCAGCGCCGGGACAGGGGGTTATAATTCACCCCTCCACTTT
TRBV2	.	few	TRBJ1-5	CASWAGSNQPQHF	TGTGCCAGCTGGGCAGGCAGCAATCAGCCCCAGCATTTT
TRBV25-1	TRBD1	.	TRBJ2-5	CASSDPGTGQETQYF	TGTGCCAGCAGTGACCCAGGGACAGGTCAAGAGACCCAGTACTTC
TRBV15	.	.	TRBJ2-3	CATSRGWGADTQYF	TGTGCCACCAGCAGAGGTTGGGGGGCAGATACGCAGTATTTT
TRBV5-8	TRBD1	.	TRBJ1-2	CASRKTGTGVVGYTF	TGTGCCAGCAGGAAGACCGGGACAGGGGTAGTTGGCTACACCTTC
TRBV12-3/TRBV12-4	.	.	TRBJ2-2	CASSLSGAGELFF	TGTGCCAGCAGTTTGTCGGGGGCCGGGGAGCTGTTTTTT
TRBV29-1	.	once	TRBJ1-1	CSATQATLEAFF	TGCAGCGCAACACAGGCGACTCTTGAAGCTTTCTTT
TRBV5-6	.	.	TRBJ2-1	CASSLSNKRGNEQFF	TGTGCCAGCAGCTTGAGTAACAAGCGAGGGAATGAGCAGTTCTTC
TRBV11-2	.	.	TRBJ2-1	CASSLAWTILDEQFF	TGTGCCAGCAGCTTAGCCTGGACTATCCTCGATGAGCAGTTCTTC
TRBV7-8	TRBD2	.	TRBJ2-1	CASFVGSNLAGVKYNEQFF	TGTGCCAGCTTTGTGGGCAGCAACCTAGCGGGAGTAAAGTACAATGAGCAGTTCTTC
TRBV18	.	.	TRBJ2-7	CASSRGGSQLAYEQYF	TGTGCCAGCTCCCGGGGTGGCAGCCAATTGGCCTACGAGCAGTACTTC
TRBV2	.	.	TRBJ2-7	CASYFGGSYEQYF	TGTGCCAGCTATTTCGGAGGATCCTACGAGCAGTACTTC
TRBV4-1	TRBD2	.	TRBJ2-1	CASSQEAGTSVYNEQFF	TGCGCCAGCAGCCAAGAAGCCGGGACTAGCGTCTACAATGAGCAGTTCTTC
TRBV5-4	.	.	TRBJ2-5	CASSTQGGRKETQYF	TGTGCCAGCAGCACCCAGGGTGGACGGAAAGAGACCCAGTACTTC
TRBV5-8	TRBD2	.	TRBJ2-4	CASSFLAGAAKNIQYF	TGTGCCAGCAGCTTTTTAGCGGGAGCGGCCAAAAACATTCAGTACTTC
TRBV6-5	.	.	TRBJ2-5	CASRLTALQTQYF	TGTGCCAGCAGGCTAACTGCCCTTCAGACCCAGTACTTC
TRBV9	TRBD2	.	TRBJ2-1	CASSVGTSGSFMNEQFF	TGTGCCAGCAGCGTGGGGACTAGCGGGAGTTTTATGAATGAGCAGTTCTTC
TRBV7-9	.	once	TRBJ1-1	CASSPNSQLNTEAFF	TGTGCCAGCAGCCCAAACTCACAGCTGAACACTGAAGCTTTCTTT
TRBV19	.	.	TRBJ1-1	CASSIFTGLGLGTEAFF	TGTGCCAGTAGTATATTTACAGGGTTGGGACTAGGCACTGAAGCTTTCTTT
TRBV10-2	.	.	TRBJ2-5	CASRRGPGEETQYF	TGCGCCAGCAGAAGGGGTCCTGGAGAAGAGACCCAGTACTTC
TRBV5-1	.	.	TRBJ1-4	CASSSGGSTNEKLFF	TGCGCCAGCAGCTCTGGAGGGTCAACTAATGAAAAACTGTTTTTT
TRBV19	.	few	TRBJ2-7	CASSAVAAAYEQYF	TGTGCCAGTAGTGCGGTAGCGGCAGCCTACGAGCAGTACTTC
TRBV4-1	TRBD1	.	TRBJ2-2	CASSQRQGGLFF	TGCGCCAGCAGCCAAAGACAGGGTGGGCTGTTTTTT
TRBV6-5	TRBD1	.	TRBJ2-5	CASSWTGAQETQYF	TGTGCCAGCAGTTGGACAGGAGCCCAAGAGACCCAGTACTTC
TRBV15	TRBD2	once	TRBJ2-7	CATSRDSTSVNLEQYF	TGTGCCACCAGCAGAGATAGTACTAGCGTTAATTTGGAGCAGTACTTC
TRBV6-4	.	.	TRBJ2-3	CASSDTGLTDTQYF	TGTGCCAGCAGTGACACAGGGCTCACAGATACGCAGTATTTT
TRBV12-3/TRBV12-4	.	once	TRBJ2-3	CASSLRFTQYF	TGTGCCAGCAGTTTACGTTTCACGCAGTATTTT
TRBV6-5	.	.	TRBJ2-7	CASSRSEQYF	TGTGCCAGCAGCCGGAGCGAGCAGTACTTC